This TCR beta chain was identified during a study of cytomegalovirus exposure and HLA in healthy donors. The CDR3 consists of 16 residues. Unmatched junction bases numbered 11, after V lost 2 bases and J lost 4 bases. Germline values: CDR1 SNHLY, CDR2 FYNNEI. Using immunoSEQ multiplex PCR, the repertoire was profiled, and TCRdb retains in-frame clones only, with some absent. The table lists about 280,000 clones, roughly 88% of them singletons. Donors were drawn from the roughly 130-subject validation cohort, separate from the roughly 700-subject first cohort. On this clone itself: The target antigen is unknown.

Study-wide results and limits: The study flagged approximately 180 TCR beta chains as cytomegalovirus-associated.

The TCR was taken from a woman younger than 30 in good health and CMV-seronegative. The chain carries TRBV2 and TRBJ2-7; 7 nucleotides agree with TRBD1. Sequences were obtained from PBMCs. The CDR3 loop reads CASSEYAGGNLYEQYF. CDR3 sequence (DNA): TGTGCCAGCAGTGAATACGCAGGGGGAAATTTATACGAGCAGTACTTC.